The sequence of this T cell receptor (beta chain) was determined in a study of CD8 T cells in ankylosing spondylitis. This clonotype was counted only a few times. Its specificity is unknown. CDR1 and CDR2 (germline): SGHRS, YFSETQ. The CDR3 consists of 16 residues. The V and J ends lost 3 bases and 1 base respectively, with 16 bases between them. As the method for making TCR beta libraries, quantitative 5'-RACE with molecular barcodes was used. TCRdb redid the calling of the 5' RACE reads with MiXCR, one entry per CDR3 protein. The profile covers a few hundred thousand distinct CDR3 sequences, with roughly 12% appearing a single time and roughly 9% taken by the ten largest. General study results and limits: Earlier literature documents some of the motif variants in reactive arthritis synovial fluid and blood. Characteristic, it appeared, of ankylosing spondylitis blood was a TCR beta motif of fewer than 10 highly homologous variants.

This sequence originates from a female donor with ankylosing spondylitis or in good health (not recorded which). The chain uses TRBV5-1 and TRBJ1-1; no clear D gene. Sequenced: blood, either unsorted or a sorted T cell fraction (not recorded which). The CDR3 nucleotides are TGCGCCAGCAGCTCGACCACTCCTGGACGGAACACTGAAGCTTTCTTT. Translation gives CASSSTTPGRNTEAFF.